This T cell receptor (beta chain) was profiled in a study of cytomegalovirus exposure and HLA in healthy donors. Study-level background: The Caucasian-associated ancestry cluster contained approximately 81% of the approximately 430 genotyped donors. Study-level findings and limits: Later analysis reportedly placed an Asian-associated ancestry cluster below the approximately 700-donor mean in N-insertions. For most TCR sequences rarity was the rule, although some public TCRs occurred in many donors. It was in a later analysis that TCR association rates were seen to vary by HLA locus, highest for DRB1 and lowest for HLA-C.

Germline V gene sequence: CDR1 MNHEY, CDR2 SVGAGI. The CDR3 is 15 amino acids. V was cut by 6 bases and J by 0 bases, with 14 bases left in between. Use of 60 Vbeta and 13 Jbeta primers characterized the PCR. TCRdb keeps only in-frame clones here, not all; method: immunoSEQ multiplex PCR. This sample has over 150,000 clones, with around two thirds found just once. In the case of this clone: The antigen is not known.

This chain joins TRBV6-5 and TRBJ1-2; D is perhaps TRBD1 (5 bases). Source material: PBMCs. This sequence was found in a man aged 45-65 years in good health and CMV-seronegative. CDR3 sequence reads: CASRLRAGTNYGYTF. DNA of the CDR3: TGTGCCAGCAGACTCCGCGCAGGGACTAACTATGGCTACACCTTC.